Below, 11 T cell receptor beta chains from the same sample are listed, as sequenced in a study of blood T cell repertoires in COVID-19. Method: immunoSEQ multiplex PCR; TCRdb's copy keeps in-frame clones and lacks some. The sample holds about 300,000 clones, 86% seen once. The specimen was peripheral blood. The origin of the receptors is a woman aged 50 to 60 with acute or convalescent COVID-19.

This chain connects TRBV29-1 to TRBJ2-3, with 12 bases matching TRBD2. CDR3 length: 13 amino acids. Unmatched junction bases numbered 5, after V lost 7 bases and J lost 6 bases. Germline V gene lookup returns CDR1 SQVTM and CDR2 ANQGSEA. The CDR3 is CSAKLAGGDTQYF. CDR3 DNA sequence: TGCAGCGCCAAACTAGCGGGAGGCGATACGCAGTATTTT.

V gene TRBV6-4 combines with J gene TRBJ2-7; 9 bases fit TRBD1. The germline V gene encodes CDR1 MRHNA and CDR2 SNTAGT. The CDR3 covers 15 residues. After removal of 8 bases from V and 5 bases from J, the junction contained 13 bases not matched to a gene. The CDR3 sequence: CASAAGTGSAHEQYF. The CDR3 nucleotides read TGTGCCAGCGCGGCCGGGACAGGGTCGGCCCACGAGCAGTACTTC.

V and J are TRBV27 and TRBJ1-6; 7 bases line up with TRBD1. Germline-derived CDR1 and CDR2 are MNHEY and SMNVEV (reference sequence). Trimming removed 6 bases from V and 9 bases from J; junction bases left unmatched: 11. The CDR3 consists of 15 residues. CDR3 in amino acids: CASRRGTVLPSPLHF. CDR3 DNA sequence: TGTGCCAGCAGGAGGGGGACAGTTTTACCTTCACCCCTCCACTTT.

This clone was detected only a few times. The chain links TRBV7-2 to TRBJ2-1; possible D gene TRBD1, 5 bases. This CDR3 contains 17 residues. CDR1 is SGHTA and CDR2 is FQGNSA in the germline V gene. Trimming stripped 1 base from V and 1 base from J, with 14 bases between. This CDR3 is CASSLGQGVFSYNEQFF. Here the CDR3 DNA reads TGTGCCAGCAGCTTAGGGCAGGGCGTTTTTTCCTACAATGAGCAGTTCTTC.

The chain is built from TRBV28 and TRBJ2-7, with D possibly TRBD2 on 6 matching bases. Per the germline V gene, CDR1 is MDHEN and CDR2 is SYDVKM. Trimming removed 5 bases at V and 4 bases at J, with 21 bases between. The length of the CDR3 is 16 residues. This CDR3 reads CASSSPTGVLEYEQYF. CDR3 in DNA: TGTGCCAGCAGTAGCCCAACGGGAGTACTGGAGTACGAGCAGTACTTC.

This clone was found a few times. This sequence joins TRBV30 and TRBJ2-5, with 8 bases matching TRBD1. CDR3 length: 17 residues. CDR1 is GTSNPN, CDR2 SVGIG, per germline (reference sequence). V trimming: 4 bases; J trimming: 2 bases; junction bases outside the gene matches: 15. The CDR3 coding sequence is TGTGCCTGGAAGGGCGGGACAGGATATGTTCGGCAAGAGACCCAGTACTTC. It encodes CAWKGGTGYVRQETQYF.

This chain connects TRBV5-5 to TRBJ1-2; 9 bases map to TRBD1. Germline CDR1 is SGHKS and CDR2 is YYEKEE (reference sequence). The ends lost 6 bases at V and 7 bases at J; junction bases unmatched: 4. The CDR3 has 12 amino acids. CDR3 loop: CASTGTGIGYTF. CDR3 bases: TGTGCCAGCACCGGGACAGGGATTGGCTACACCTTC.

The CDR3 is CAISDGSEFYGYTF. Here the CDR3 DNA reads TGTGCCATCAGTGACGGTAGCGAATTCTATGGCTACACCTTC. The chain carries TRBV10-3 and TRBJ1-2; D is ambiguous. V lost 3 bases and J lost 4, with 12 bases in between. Per germline, CDR1 ENHRY and CDR2 SYGVKD. CDR3 length: 14 amino acids.

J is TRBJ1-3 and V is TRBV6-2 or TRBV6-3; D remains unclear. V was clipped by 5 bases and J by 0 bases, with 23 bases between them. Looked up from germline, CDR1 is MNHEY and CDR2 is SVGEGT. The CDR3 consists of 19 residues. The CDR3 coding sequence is TGTGCCAGCAGTCGGACTGGAGGTTCTATCCTGTCCTCTGGAAACACCATATATTTT. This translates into CASSRTGGSILSSGNTIYF.

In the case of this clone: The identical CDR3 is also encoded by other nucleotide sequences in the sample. The CDR3 reads CASSPTGSGANVLTF. CDR3 nucleotide sequence: TGTGCCAGCTCTCCGACAGGGAGCGGGGCCAACGTCCTGACTTTC. This chain uses TRBV18 with TRBJ2-6; 7 nucleotides agree with TRBD1. Unmatched junction bases numbered 6, after V lost 6 bases and J lost 4 bases. Looked up from germline, CDR1 is KGHSH and CDR2 is LQKENI. The CDR3 loop spans 15 amino acids.

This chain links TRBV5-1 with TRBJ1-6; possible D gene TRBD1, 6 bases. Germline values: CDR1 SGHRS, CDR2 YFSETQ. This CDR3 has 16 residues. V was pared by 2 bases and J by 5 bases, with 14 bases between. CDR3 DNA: TGCGCCAGCAGCTTAAGCGGGGGCCGGGATAATTCACCCCTCCACTTT. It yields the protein CASSLSGGRDNSPLHF.